This record looks at one TCR beta chain sequence and its context. Its target is not known. This may arise from a read error, as a much more abundant clone is one base away. It is likely a read error, because the conserved phenylalanine at the end of the CDR3 is missing. The V end was cut by 2 bases, the J end by 5 bases, with 9 bases between. This CDR3 comprises 13 residues. Germline CDR1 and CDR2: MDHEN and SYDVKM. The lymph nodes were axillary draining lymph nodes from breast cancer patients. TCRdb passed the multiplex PCR reads through MiXCR, listing each CDR3 protein once. Of approximately 120,000 distinct CDR3 sequences in the sample, around 21% were seen once. The data originate from a study of breast tumors, draining lymph nodes, adjacent tissues. The study's findings and limits: Compared with lymph nodes, tumors were less diverse; compared with nontumor tissue, more. Luminal-like breast cancer showed significantly higher tumor–nontumor repertoire similarity than basal-like.

The chain links TRBV28 to TRBJ1-2; weak D call: TRBD1 (5 bases). This sequence was found in a female donor with breast cancer. Some clones in this sample may be carry-over from other donors' samples. Sequenced: axillary lymph node tissue. Here the CDR3 reads CASSLQQAYGYTV. The CDR3 bases are TGTGCCAGCAGTTTACAACAGGCGTATGGCTACACCGTC.